This TCR beta chain comes out of a study of graft-versus-host responses after intestinal transplantation. Study context: Tacrolimus and steroids were given for two to three years to all recipients after anti-thymocyte globulin induction. Study results and limitations: Analysis identified GvH clones in recipient marrow, with some appearing first in ileum or blood.

TCRdb's table, derived via immunoSEQ multiplex PCR, lists solely in-frame clones and lacks some. The table records approximately 81,000 clones, around 87% of them present only once. This CDR3 has 15 amino acids. Trimming removed 4 bases from V and 4 bases from J, with 14 bases in between. The germline V gene encodes CDR1 MDHEN and CDR2 SYDVKM. This clone has more than one count but fewer than ten. Its antigen is still unknown. This chain connects TRBV28 to TRBJ2-4; a weak D match, TRBD1 (6 bases). Sequences were derived from unstimulated CD8+ T cells sorted from spleen or lymph node cells, sampled before transplant. This receptor was identified in a human donor who was the organ donor for an intestinal transplant. The CDR3: CASSWGRGLKNIQYF. The DNA for the CDR3 is TGTGCCAGCAGTTGGGGCAGGGGCCTTAAAAACATTCAGTACTTC.